This TCR beta chain was identified in a study of T cell responses to AZD1222 COVID-19 vaccine. Produced via immunoSEQ multiplex PCR; TCRdb's table is partial and in-frame only. The sample lists about 200,000 clones; approximately 89% were seen once. Trimming removed 1 base at V and 2 bases at J, with 7 bases between. There are 14 residues in the CDR3. Germline CDR1 and CDR2: SGHTA and FQGNSA. The V gene is TRBV7-2, the J gene TRBJ2-3; D is uncertain. The sample here was peripheral blood, taken 28 days after the second AZD1222 dose. This receptor was taken from an adult who received the AZD1222 COVID-19 vaccine. CDR3 protein: CASSLGRTTDTQYF. The CDR3 coding sequence is TGTGCCAGCAGCTTAGGTCGAACCACAGATACGCAGTATTTT.